Included here is one T cell receptor (beta chain) sequence, with context. It lacks a known antigen. No much larger clonotype is one base removed from it; base qualities were not supplied. The sample belongs to a study of CD8+ T cells in alopecia areata (dated 2018 in TCRdb). About the investigation overall: The treated patients took part in an open-label pilot trial in which moderate-to-severe alopecia areata was treated with oral tofacitinib at 5 to 10 mg twice daily. Patients stayed on tofacitinib for 6 to 18 months and then had 6 months of follow-up off drug so that delayed response and recurrence could be assessed. Disease severity in treated patients was measured with the SALT score, which quantifies the percentage of affected scalp surface area. To study T cell clonal expansion in alopecia areata, the researchers applied high-throughput TCRbeta sequencing to both the C3H/HeJ mouse model and human patients. In humans, TCRbeta sequencing was performed on scalp tissue and on sorted CD4+ and CD8+ peripheral blood T cells from healthy controls and from patients with patchy or totalis/universalis alopecia areata. Patients on tofacitinib were biopsied at baseline and after 4 and 24 weeks of treatment, and several of the patients also had a later scalp biopsy. Scalp clonality was compared across normal scalp (n=4), patchy alopecia areata scalp (n=8), and alopecia totalis/universalis scalp (n=8). RNA came from the PAXgene miRNA kit for fixed scalp, the miRNeasy kit for PBMCs, and the RNeasy kit for mouse skin. Amplification of TCRbeta CDR3 regions was done by immunoSEQ multiplex PCR using 35 Vbeta forward primers and 13 Jbeta reverse primers.

Library preparation was by the immunoSEQ multiplex PCR assay. RNA was extracted from all samples and reverse transcribed into cDNA, which served as template for TCR sequencing. SuperScript III was used to make first-strand cDNA, primed with a 2:1 mix of oligo-dT and random hexamers. A synthetic immune receptor repertoire was used to measure amplification bias, and any remaining bias was corrected computationally. The authors processed their data as follows. After raw reads were preprocessed to remove errors, the CDR3 was defined following IMGT conventions as running from the conserved cysteine to phenylalanine. Clonality was calculated as 1 minus Shannon entropy normalized by log2 of the number of productive unique TCRs. Scalp TCRbeta sequences were cross-referenced with sorted blood CD4 and CD8 repertoires so that the CD4 or CD8 identity of scalp clones could be inferred. TCRdb stores this immuneACCESS table with in-frame sequences only. Part of the clones is absent; in the studies checked, under half of the shortfall reflects unresolved V genes, and no reason is known for the rest. That table is the source of V, J and clone size, and D and trimming were worked out from the DNA. The sample contains approximately 210,000 clones, 60% of them found a single time. Of the sample, just over 1% falls within the top ten clones.

Taken from the germline V gene, the CDR1 and CDR2 loops are MGHRA and YSYEKL. Including cysteine and phenylalanine, the CDR3 has 15 amino acids. Just CDR3 DNA is preserved here, 45 bases in frame from base 1. V and J are truncated by 1 base and 4 bases respectively, leaving an intervening sequence of 13 bases. Per the publication, the time point label means: about 25 weeks on oral tofacitinib. In light of the paper, this sample's treatment or condition label describes: oral pan-JAK inhibitor, 5-10 mg twice daily. Peripheral blood and lesional scalp punch biopsies were obtained from patients with alopecia areata. After PBMCs were isolated by density centrifugation and stained for CD3, CD4 and CD8, a FACSAria was used to sort CD4+ and CD8+ T cells. Findings and caveats that apply to the study as a whole: Unlike mouse skin, where gammadelta T cells dominate, normal human skin contains resident alphabeta T cells that get sequenced too, which complicates analysis of the scalp TCR repertoire. Compared with mice, TCR sequences shared between patients were less clear, possibly partly because of HLA diversity across the patient population. During tofacitinib treatment, many expanded lesional clones remained in scalp and blood, and this persistence may partly explain relapse after treatment is stopped. Because the treated cohort was small and had just a single nonresponder, larger studies are needed to establish links between baseline CD8+ expansion and response. Compared with normal scalp, lesional scalp, particularly in alopecia totalis/universalis, had higher clonality and more expanded CD8+ clones, which suggests antigenic drive. Tofacitinib significantly lowered scalp clonality and the number of expanded CD8+ clones among the top 100 scalp clones.

The receptor comes from a human donor with alopecia areata. The V gene is TRBV4-1 and the J gene is TRBJ2-5; possibly the D gene is TRBD1, per 5 matching bases. Sequences were derived from CD4+ T cells sorted from blood, sampled at week 24, from a patient treated with tofacitinib. The DNA sequence is TGCGCCAGCAGCCAAGTTGAGCTTAGGGGAGAGACCCAGTACTTC. Translated, this is CASSQVELRGETQYF.